This T cell receptor beta chain was captured in a study of breast tumors, draining lymph nodes, adjacent tissues. As to this clonotype: The target antigen is unknown.

TCRdb reprocessed the multiplex PCR reads via MiXCR and lists one record per CDR3 protein. The sample has fewer than 25,000 distinct CDR3 sequences; 60% to 70% are singletons. Germline trimming cut 4 bases from V and 8 bases from J; bases unmatched to any gene: 6. Germline V gene data show CDR1 as KGHDR and CDR2 as SFDVKD. CDR3 size: 13 residues. Study-wide results and caveats: Data only fit, rather than demonstrated, lymph node origin of most tumor T cells. The data were judged consistent with most tumor T cells coming from lymph node and expanding in tumor.

The chain joins TRBV24-1 to TRBJ1-2; 7 nucleotides align to TRBD1. Sequenced sample: tumor-adjacent breast tissue. This sequence was found in a female donor with breast cancer. Some clones in this sample may be carry-over from other donors' samples. CDR3 region: CATSENTGAGYTF. As DNA, the CDR3 is TGTGCCACCAGTGAGAACACAGGGGCCGGCTACACCTTC.